The rows below give T cell receptor beta chains drawn from one sample of a study of blood T cell repertoires in COVID-19. Profiled with immunoSEQ multiplex PCR; TCRdb holds only in-frame clones, not every one. Of about 310,000 clones in the sample, around 89% were seen once. Sequenced: PBMCs or T cells enriched from blood (not recorded which). These TCRs come from a woman aged 40-49 years who had recovered from COVID-19. The CDR3 runs from the conserved cysteine through the conserved F or W. The order of the fields is CDR3 DNA, CDR3 protein, V gene, clone size, D gene, J gene. D genes are given only for firm matches. A row's size may be missing; if present it is once, few, many or a size class.

CDR3nt: TGTGCCAGCCTTGGTGCGGGGAACTACGAGCAGTACTTC
CDR3aa: CASLGAGNYEQYF
v_gene: TRBV7-2
abundance: NA
d_gene: NA
j_gene: TRBJ2-7

CDR3nt: TGTGCCAGCAGTAGGACAGGGGGCACAGATACGCAGTATTTT
CDR3aa: CASSRTGGTDTQYF
v_gene: TRBV27
abundance: NA
d_gene: TRBD1
j_gene: TRBJ2-3

CDR3nt: TGTGCCAGCAGCTTCTCGTTGGGCCGGGGCGAGCAGTACTTC
CDR3aa: CASSFSLGRGEQYF
v_gene: TRBV5-6
abundance: NA
d_gene: NA
j_gene: TRBJ2-7

CDR3nt: TGTGCCAGCAGTTTCGGGGATTTGTACGAGCAGTACTTC
CDR3aa: CASSFGDLYEQYF
v_gene: TRBV12-3/TRBV12-4
abundance: NA
d_gene: NA
j_gene: TRBJ2-7

CDR3nt: TGTGCCAGCAGCCACTTCCAGGGAATCGGCTCCTACGAGCAGTACTTC
CDR3aa: CASSHFQGIGSYEQYF
v_gene: TRBV13
abundance: NA
d_gene: NA
j_gene: TRBJ2-7

CDR3nt: TGTGCCAGCTCCCAATCCAGGGGCATTAGCTATGGCTACACCTTC
CDR3aa: CASSQSRGISYGYTF
v_gene: TRBV2
abundance: NA
d_gene: NA
j_gene: TRBJ1-2

CDR3nt: TGTGCCATCAGTAAGACAGGCCCGAATGAAAAACTGTTTTTT
CDR3aa: CAISKTGPNEKLFF
v_gene: TRBV10-3
abundance: NA
d_gene: NA
j_gene: TRBJ1-4

CDR3nt: TGTGCCACCAGCAGTGGGATCAGGGGCTATAGCTCCTACGAGCAGTACTTC
CDR3aa: CATSSGIRGYSSYEQYF
v_gene: TRBV15
abundance: NA
d_gene: NA
j_gene: TRBJ2-7

CDR3nt: TGTGCCAGCAGCGTAGGGCAGGGGGACACAGATACGCAGTATTTT
CDR3aa: CASSVGQGDTDTQYF
v_gene: TRBV9
abundance: NA
d_gene: TRBD1
j_gene: TRBJ2-3

CDR3nt: TGTGCCAGCAGCGTAACCCAGCTAGCGGGAGTAGGTGAGCAGTTCTTC
CDR3aa: CASSVTQLAGVGEQFF
v_gene: TRBV9
abundance: NA
d_gene: TRBD2
j_gene: TRBJ2-1

CDR3nt: TGTGCCAGCAGCGCCGGGAACCGGGACATCTACTACGAGCAGTACTTC
CDR3aa: CASSAGNRDIYYEQYF
v_gene: TRBV9
abundance: NA
d_gene: NA
j_gene: TRBJ2-7

CDR3nt: TGTGCCAGCAGTTTAGACAGGGACCCCTATAATTCACCCCTCCACTTT
CDR3aa: CASSLDRDPYNSPLHF
v_gene: TRBV27
abundance: NA
d_gene: TRBD1
j_gene: TRBJ1-6

CDR3nt: TGTGCCACCAGTGATCCGACAGGGAGCTATGGCTACACCTTC
CDR3aa: CATSDPTGSYGYTF
v_gene: TRBV24-1
abundance: NA
d_gene: TRBD1
j_gene: TRBJ1-2

CDR3nt: TGTGCCAGCAGCACCACAGGGGGCGGCACTGAAGCTTTCTTT
CDR3aa: CASSTTGGGTEAFF
v_gene: TRBV9
abundance: NA
d_gene: TRBD1
j_gene: TRBJ1-1

CDR3nt: TGTGCCAGCAGCTTAACTGGGGGCGACAACTATGGCTACACCTTC
CDR3aa: CASSLTGGDNYGYTF
v_gene: TRBV7-2
abundance: NA
d_gene: NA
j_gene: TRBJ1-2

CDR3nt: TGCGCCAGCAGCCAAGAGGTAGGGGGCAATCAGCCCCAGCATTTT
CDR3aa: CASSQEVGGNQPQHF
v_gene: TRBV4-1
abundance: NA
d_gene: NA
j_gene: TRBJ1-5

CDR3nt: TGTGCCAGCAGTCCAGCTGAGAGAGGAAAAGAAAAACTGTTTTTT
CDR3aa: CASSPAERGKEKLFF
v_gene: TRBV28
abundance: NA
d_gene: NA
j_gene: TRBJ1-4

CDR3nt: TGTGCCAGCAGCCCCGGGACAGGCAACAACGAGCAGTACTTC
CDR3aa: CASSPGTGNNEQYF
v_gene: TRBV2
abundance: once
d_gene: TRBD1
j_gene: TRBJ2-7

CDR3nt: TGTGCCAGCAGTTTCATGGATACGCAGTATTTT
CDR3aa: CASSFMDTQYF
v_gene: TRBV12-3/TRBV12-4
abundance: NA
d_gene: NA
j_gene: TRBJ2-3

CDR3nt: TGTGCCAGCAGCTTCAGGTCGGGACAAGAGACCCAGTACTTC
CDR3aa: CASSFRSGQETQYF
v_gene: TRBV7-8
abundance: NA
d_gene: NA
j_gene: TRBJ2-5

CDR3nt: TGTGCCTGGAGTGTACCAGGCCAGGGGTTCTCTGAAAAACTGTTTTTT
CDR3aa: CAWSVPGQGFSEKLFF
v_gene: TRBV30
abundance: NA
d_gene: NA
j_gene: TRBJ1-4

CDR3nt: TGTGCCAGCAGCTCCGGACTAGCGGGAGGGCCTAAGCAGTACTTC
CDR3aa: CASSSGLAGGPKQYF
v_gene: TRBV7-9
abundance: NA
d_gene: TRBD2
j_gene: TRBJ2-7

CDR3nt: TGTGCCCTGGAAGGAGTAGAAGAGACCCAGTACTTC
CDR3aa: CALEGVEETQYF
v_gene: TRBV7-9
abundance: NA
d_gene: NA
j_gene: TRBJ2-5

CDR3nt: TGTGCCAGCAGCTGGGGACAGGGTGGGGGTTTGAACACTGAAGCTTTCTTT
CDR3aa: CASSWGQGGGLNTEAFF
v_gene: TRBV5-4
abundance: NA
d_gene: TRBD1
j_gene: TRBJ1-1

CDR3nt: TGTGCCAGTAGTATACGAGGTCAGAAAGAAGAGACCCAGTACTTC
CDR3aa: CASSIRGQKEETQYF
v_gene: TRBV19
abundance: NA
d_gene: NA
j_gene: TRBJ2-5

CDR3nt: TGCGCCAGCAGCCAAGGGACAGGGGACACCTACGAGCAGTACTTC
CDR3aa: CASSQGTGDTYEQYF
v_gene: TRBV4-1
abundance: NA
d_gene: TRBD1
j_gene: TRBJ2-7

CDR3nt: TGCGCCAGCAGCTTCAACAATGAGCAGTTCTTC
CDR3aa: CASSFNNEQFF
v_gene: TRBV5-1
abundance: NA
d_gene: NA
j_gene: TRBJ2-1

CDR3nt: TGTGCCAGCAGCGCCTGGGACAGGGGAAGGAACACTGAAGCTTTCTTT
CDR3aa: CASSAWDRGRNTEAFF
v_gene: TRBV7-9
abundance: NA
d_gene: TRBD1
j_gene: TRBJ1-1

CDR3nt: TGTGCCAGCAGCCAAGAGACGATCCAGCGGGGGGCCAACACCGGGGAGCTGTTTTTT
CDR3aa: CASSQETIQRGANTGELFF
v_gene: TRBV3-1/TRBV3-2
abundance: NA
d_gene: TRBD2
j_gene: TRBJ2-2

CDR3nt: TGTGCCAGCAGCTCCCTGCAGATTTCCTACAATGAGCAGTTCTTC
CDR3aa: CASSSLQISYNEQFF
v_gene: TRBV7-2
abundance: NA
d_gene: NA
j_gene: TRBJ2-1

CDR3nt: TGTGCCAGTAGTATGGGACAGGGGTACGAGCAGTACTTC
CDR3aa: CASSMGQGYEQYF
v_gene: TRBV19
abundance: NA
d_gene: TRBD1
j_gene: TRBJ2-7

CDR3nt: TGTGCCAGCAGCAGACAGGGGTCTGGAAACACCATATATTTT
CDR3aa: CASSRQGSGNTIYF
v_gene: TRBV9
abundance: NA
d_gene: TRBD1
j_gene: TRBJ1-3

CDR3nt: TGTGCCAGCAGCTACCTAGCGGGAGGAAATGAGCAGTTCTTC
CDR3aa: CASSYLAGGNEQFF
v_gene: TRBV7-9
abundance: NA
d_gene: TRBD2
j_gene: TRBJ2-1

CDR3nt: TGTGCCAGCAGCTTGACAGGGGGGAGGGTTAATGAAAAACTGTTTTTT
CDR3aa: CASSLTGGRVNEKLFF
v_gene: TRBV7-2
abundance: NA
d_gene: TRBD1
j_gene: TRBJ1-4

CDR3nt: TGTGCCAGCAGCCCCGGGACAGGGTCTCGCGAGCAGTACTTC
CDR3aa: CASSPGTGSREQYF
v_gene: TRBV11-2
abundance: few
d_gene: TRBD1
j_gene: TRBJ2-7

CDR3nt: TGCGCCAGCAGTGAGGACAGAAACTATGGCTACACCTTC
CDR3aa: CASSEDRNYGYTF
v_gene: TRBV10-1
abundance: NA
d_gene: NA
j_gene: TRBJ1-2

CDR3nt: TGTGCCAGCTCACCACCGGATGAAGACAGGACCCGAGGAAACACTGAAGCTTTCTTT
CDR3aa: CASSPPDEDRTRGNTEAFF
v_gene: TRBV18
abundance: NA
d_gene: NA
j_gene: TRBJ1-1

CDR3nt: TGTGCCATCAGCCAGACAGGCGTTAATGAAAAACTGTTTTTT
CDR3aa: CAISQTGVNEKLFF
v_gene: TRBV10-3
abundance: once
d_gene: NA
j_gene: TRBJ1-4

CDR3nt: TGTGCCAGCAGCTCCGGGACAGACTACGAGCAGTACTTC
CDR3aa: CASSSGTDYEQYF
v_gene: TRBV5-4
abundance: NA
d_gene: TRBD1
j_gene: TRBJ2-7

CDR3nt: TGTGCCAGCTGGGGGGGCGGGGCCGTCAACGAGCAGTACTTC
CDR3aa: CASWGGGAVNEQYF
v_gene: TRBV27
abundance: NA
d_gene: NA
j_gene: TRBJ2-7

CDR3nt: TGTGCCAGTAGTATGCGGGAGCAGAACACTGAAGCTTTCTTT
CDR3aa: CASSMREQNTEAFF
v_gene: TRBV19
abundance: NA
d_gene: NA
j_gene: TRBJ1-1

CDR3nt: TGTGCCAGCAGTGAATACGGGTCTGGGACAGGGGGCATCTACGAGCAGTACTTC
CDR3aa: CASSEYGSGTGGIYEQYF
v_gene: TRBV6-1
abundance: NA
d_gene: TRBD1
j_gene: TRBJ2-7

CDR3nt: TGTGCTTACTCCGGGGGGAATCAGCCCCAGCATTTT
CDR3aa: CAYSGGNQPQHF
v_gene: TRBV30
abundance: NA
d_gene: NA
j_gene: TRBJ1-5

CDR3nt: TGTGCCAGCAGCTCACAGGGCTCCTACGAGCAGTACTTC
CDR3aa: CASSSQGSYEQYF
v_gene: TRBV11-2
abundance: NA
d_gene: NA
j_gene: TRBJ2-7

CDR3nt: TGTGCCAGCAGCTTAGCAACCGGGACTCACACAGATACGCAGTATTTT
CDR3aa: CASSLATGTHTDTQYF
v_gene: TRBV7-9
abundance: NA
d_gene: NA
j_gene: TRBJ2-3

CDR3nt: TGTGCCATCAGTGAGGGACAGGGTCGCAATCAGCCCCAGCATTTT
CDR3aa: CAISEGQGRNQPQHF
v_gene: TRBV10-3
abundance: NA
d_gene: TRBD1
j_gene: TRBJ1-5

CDR3nt: TGTGCCAGCAGCTCCTTGGACTGGTCCGGGGAGCTGTTTTTT
CDR3aa: CASSSLDWSGELFF
v_gene: TRBV11-2
abundance: NA
d_gene: NA
j_gene: TRBJ2-2

CDR3nt: TGTGCCACCAGCCTAGCGGGAGGCAGGGATGAGCAGTTCTTC
CDR3aa: CATSLAGGRDEQFF
v_gene: TRBV24-1
abundance: few
d_gene: TRBD2
j_gene: TRBJ2-1

CDR3nt: TGCAGCGTTGCCGGGACTAGCGGGAGTCCCCACTACAATGAGCAGTTCTTC
CDR3aa: CSVAGTSGSPHYNEQFF
v_gene: TRBV29-1
abundance: once
d_gene: TRBD2
j_gene: TRBJ2-1

CDR3nt: TGTGCCAGCAGCTTAATAACGGGGACAGGGGGCTTTGGCTACACCTTC
CDR3aa: CASSLITGTGGFGYTF
v_gene: TRBV13
abundance: few
d_gene: TRBD1
j_gene: TRBJ1-2

CDR3nt: TGCGCCAGCAGCCAAGTTAAGGCAGGGAGGAACAATGAGCAGTTCTTC
CDR3aa: CASSQVKAGRNNEQFF
v_gene: TRBV4-1
abundance: NA
d_gene: NA
j_gene: TRBJ2-1

CDR3nt: TGTGCCAGCAGCACTCAGCGGGACCACCAAGAGACCCAGTACTTC
CDR3aa: CASSTQRDHQETQYF
v_gene: TRBV5-4
abundance: NA
d_gene: TRBD2
j_gene: TRBJ2-5